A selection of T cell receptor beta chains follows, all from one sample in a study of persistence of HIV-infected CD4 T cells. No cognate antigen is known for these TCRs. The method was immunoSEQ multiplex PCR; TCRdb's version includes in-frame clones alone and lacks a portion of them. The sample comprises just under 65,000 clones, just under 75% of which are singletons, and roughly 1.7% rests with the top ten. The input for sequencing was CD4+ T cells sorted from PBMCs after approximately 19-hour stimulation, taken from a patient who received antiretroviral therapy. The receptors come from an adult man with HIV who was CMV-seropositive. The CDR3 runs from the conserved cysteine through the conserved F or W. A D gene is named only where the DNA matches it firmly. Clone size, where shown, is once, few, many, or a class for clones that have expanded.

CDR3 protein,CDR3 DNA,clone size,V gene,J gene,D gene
CASSVQTYSPLHF,TGTGCCAGCAGCGTACAGACCTATTCACCCCTCCACTTT,-,TRBV3-1/TRBV3-2,TRBJ1-6,-
CASSVGLGLSSGELFF,TGTGCCAGCAGCGTAGGATTGGGTTTATCGAGCGGGGAGCTGTTTTTT,-,TRBV9,TRBJ2-2,-
CASSLSTGPGATQYF,TGTGCCAGCAGCTTATCGACGGGGCCGGGGGCGACCCAGTACTTC,-,TRBV7-6,TRBJ2-5,-
CASSLKGPLDTQYF,TGCGCCAGCAGCTTGAAAGGGCCCTTAGATACGCAGTATTTT,-,TRBV5-1,TRBJ2-3,-
CASSQGTASYQPQHF,TGCGCCAGCAGCCAGGGGACAGCGAGTTATCAGCCCCAGCATTTT,-,TRBV5-1,TRBJ1-5,TRBD1
CASSIGSVLGGELFF,TGTGCCAGTAGTATAGGGAGCGTCCTAGGCGGGGAGCTGTTTTTT,-,TRBV19,TRBJ2-2,-
CASSQGGASGYTF,TGTGCCAGCAGCCAAGGGGGGGCGAGTGGCTACACCTTC,-,TRBV3-1/TRBV3-2,TRBJ1-2,-
CSVAGGRLLGSTDTQYF,TGCAGCGTTGCCGGGGGCAGGCTTTTGGGTAGCACAGATACGCAGTATTTT,-,TRBV29-1,TRBJ2-3,-
CATSRAATGAGYTF,TGTGCCACCAGCAGAGCAGCTACAGGGGCCGGCTACACCTTC,-,TRBV15,TRBJ1-2,TRBD1
CASRDGAIGEQYF,TGTGCCAGCCGGGACGGGGCTATTGGAGAGCAGTACTTC,-,TRBV6-5,TRBJ2-7,-
CASSRVGGLNTEAFF,TGCGCCAGCAGCCGCGTAGGGGGTTTGAACACTGAAGCTTTCTTT,few,TRBV5-1,TRBJ1-1,-
CASSQGGLAESEQFF,TGTGCCAGCAGCCAAGGGGGACTAGCGGAAAGTGAGCAGTTCTTC,once,TRBV5-4,TRBJ2-1,TRBD2
CASSQPGLRTGELFF,TGTGCCAGCTCACAACCGGGACTTCGCACCGGGGAGCTGTTTTTT,-,TRBV18,TRBJ2-2,-
CASIQTGRTEAFF,TGTGCCAGCATCCAGACAGGGAGAACTGAAGCTTTCTTT,few,TRBV6-5,TRBJ1-1,TRBD1
CASSLDFFGELFF,TGTGCCAGCAGTCTGGACTTCTTCGGGGAGCTGTTTTTT,-,TRBV12-3/TRBV12-4,TRBJ2-2,-
CAISQDSAIQPQHF,TGTGCCATCAGTCAAGACTCAGCGATCCAGCCCCAGCATTTT,-,TRBV10-3,TRBJ1-5,-
CASSLEGATNEKLFF,TGTGCCAGCAGTTTAGAGGGGGCAACTAATGAAAAACTGTTTTTT,-,TRBV27,TRBJ1-4,-
CAIDPLTHQPQHF,TGTGCCATCGACCCCCTAACCCATCAGCCCCAGCATTTT,-,TRBV7-4,TRBJ1-5,-
CASSQTRTSGGAKGARDTQYF,TGCGCCAGCAGCCAGACCAGGACTAGCGGGGGGGCGAAGGGTGCTCGAGATACGCAGTATTTT,-,TRBV4-1,TRBJ2-3,TRBD2
CASSPHPRGNEQFF,TGTGCCAGCTCACCTCACCCCAGGGGGAATGAGCAGTTCTTC,-,TRBV18,TRBJ2-1,TRBD1
CASSESGGNTGELFF,TGTGCCAGCAGTGAGAGTGGCGGCAACACCGGGGAGCTGTTTTTT,-,TRBV2,TRBJ2-2,-
CASSPTTQGTPHTIYF,TGTGCCAGCTCACCGACGACACAGGGGACGCCTCACACCATATATTTT,-,TRBV18,TRBJ1-3,TRBD1
CASSQLAGGGNIQYF,TGTGCCAGCTCTCAACTAGCGGGGGGCGGAAACATTCAGTACTTC,few,TRBV18,TRBJ2-4,TRBD2
CASRLVLGTDTQYF,TGTGCCAGCAGATTGGTCCTTGGCACAGATACGCAGTATTTT,-,TRBV28,TRBJ2-3,-
CASMAGANTQYF,TGTGCCAGCATGGCAGGGGCGAATACGCAGTATTTT,-,TRBV6-5,TRBJ2-3,-
CASSDGTANTRFGEQYF,TGCGCCAGCAGCGACGGGACAGCGAATACCCGTTTCGGCGAGCAGTACTTC,-,TRBV10-1,TRBJ2-7,TRBD1
CASSESGVSTDTQYF,TGTGCCAGCAGTGAATCGGGGGTTAGCACAGATACGCAGTATTTT,once,TRBV25-1,TRBJ2-3,-
CASSLDQGELFF,TGTGCCAGCAGCTTAGATCAAGGGGAGCTGTTTTTT,-,TRBV7-2,TRBJ2-2,-
CASRRTGRTDTQYF,TGTGCCAGCAGGAGGACAGGGCGTACAGATACGCAGTATTTT,-,TRBV2,TRBJ2-3,TRBD1
CASSFGYKETQYF,TGTGCCAGCAGCTTCGGCTACAAAGAGACCCAGTACTTC,-,TRBV7-9,TRBJ2-5,-
CASIAARRGASGANVLTF,TGTGCCAGCATAGCGGCGAGGAGGGGGGCATCGGGGGCCAACGTCCTGACTTTC,-,TRBV2,TRBJ2-6,-
CSVGEFSYNEQFF,TGCAGCGTTGGAGAATTTTCCTACAATGAGCAGTTCTTC,-,TRBV29-1,TRBJ2-1,-
CASSPGLAGGRADTQYF,TGTGCCAGCAGCCCTGGACTAGCGGGGGGGCGGGCAGATACGCAGTATTTT,-,TRBV7-9,TRBJ2-3,TRBD2
CASSLLSGPLGEKLFF,TGTGCCAGCAGTCTCCTGTCAGGGCCCCTGGGGGAGAAACTGTTTTTT,-,TRBV28,TRBJ1-4,-
CASSFTRRRANIQYF,TGTGCCAGCAGTTTTACCCGGCGACGGGCAAACATTCAGTACTTC,-,TRBV7-2,TRBJ2-4,-
CASRIRADPYNEQFF,TGTGCCAGCAGGATCCGGGCGGACCCATACAATGAGCAGTTCTTC,-,TRBV2,TRBJ2-1,-
CASSSGDRDVTNTEAFF,TGTGCCAGCAGTTCCGGTGACAGGGACGTTACGAACACTGAAGCTTTCTTT,-,TRBV28,TRBJ1-1,TRBD1
CASSLGPNTGELFF,TGTGCCAGCAGCCTGGGCCCTAACACCGGGGAGCTGTTTTTT,-,TRBV16,TRBJ2-2,-
CASSGRQGEITDTQYF,TGTGCCAGCAGTGGGCGACAGGGGGAGATCACAGATACGCAGTATTTT,-,TRBV2,TRBJ2-3,TRBD1
CAISKQGQGTEAFF,TGTGCCATCAGTAAACAGGGGCAGGGCACTGAAGCTTTCTTT,-,TRBV10-3,TRBJ1-1,TRBD1
CASSLRLRAFPTGETQYF,TGTGCCAGCAGCTTAAGATTGAGGGCCTTCCCAACGGGGGAGACCCAGTACTTC,-,TRBV11-2,TRBJ2-5,-
CASSLTGTGPYEQYF,TGTGCCAGCAGTCTTACCGGGACAGGACCTTACGAGCAGTACTTC,few,TRBV27,TRBJ2-7,TRBD1
CASSGQGAVGEQYF,TGTGCCAGCAGCGGACAGGGGGCCGTTGGGGAGCAGTACTTC,-,TRBV27,TRBJ2-7,TRBD1
CATSDWVAGNTGELFF,TGTGCCACCTCAGATTGGGTAGCGGGGAACACCGGGGAGCTGTTTTTT,-,TRBV24-1,TRBJ2-2,TRBD2
CASSMQGSNEKLFF,TGTGCCAGTAGTATGCAGGGCTCTAATGAAAAACTGTTTTTT,-,TRBV19,TRBJ1-4,-
CASSYDRDSYEQYF,TGTGCCAGCAGTTACGACAGAGATTCCTACGAGCAGTACTTC,few,TRBV6-5,TRBJ2-7,-
CASSKGGRNTEAFF,TGTGCCAGCAGCAAAGGGGGGCGGAACACTGAAGCTTTCTTT,-,TRBV7-8,TRBJ1-1,-
CASTKPEHTEAFF,TGTGCCAGCACCAAACCGGAACACACTGAAGCTTTCTTT,few,TRBV6-1,TRBJ1-1,-
CASGWEGEKLFF,TGTGCCAGCGGGTGGGAAGGAGAAAAACTGTTTTTT,-,TRBV28,TRBJ1-4,-
CASSPDTKGLGLFF,TGTGCCAGCAGCCCAGACACCAAGGGCCTCGGGCTGTTTTTT,-,TRBV11-2,TRBJ2-2,-
CASSLAASSNTEAFF,TGCGCCAGCAGCTTGGCTGCCTCTTCGAACACTGAAGCTTTCTTT,-,TRBV5-1,TRBJ1-1,-
CASSLPGQGRTNEKLFF,TGTGCCAGCAGCCTCCCGGGACAGGGGAGAACTAATGAAAAACTGTTTTTT,-,TRBV7-9,TRBJ1-4,TRBD1
CASSPPYRGRDYGYTF,TGTGCCAGCTCACCACCGTATAGGGGGCGCGACTATGGCTACACCTTC,-,TRBV18,TRBJ1-2,TRBD1
CAISEPGQGRDEQYF,TGTGCCATCAGTGAGCCAGGACAGGGTCGGGACGAGCAGTACTTC,medium-sized,TRBV10-3,TRBJ2-7,TRBD1
CASSLQGPLGYTF,TGCGCCAGCAGCTTGCAGGGGCCTCTTGGCTACACCTTC,-,TRBV5-1,TRBJ1-2,-
CATSRGTGNTGELFF,TGTGCCACCAGCAGAGGGACAGGGAACACCGGGGAGCTGTTTTTT,-,TRBV15,TRBJ2-2,TRBD1